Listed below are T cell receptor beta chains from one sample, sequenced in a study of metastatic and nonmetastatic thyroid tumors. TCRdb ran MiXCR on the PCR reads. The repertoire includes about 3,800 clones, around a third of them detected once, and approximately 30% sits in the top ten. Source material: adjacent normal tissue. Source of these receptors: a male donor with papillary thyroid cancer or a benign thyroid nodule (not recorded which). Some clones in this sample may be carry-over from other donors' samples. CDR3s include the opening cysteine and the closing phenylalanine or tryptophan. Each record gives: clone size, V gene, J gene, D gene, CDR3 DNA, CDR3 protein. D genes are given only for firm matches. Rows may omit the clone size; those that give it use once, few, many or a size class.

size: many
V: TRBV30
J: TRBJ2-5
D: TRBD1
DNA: TGTGCCTGGACCCCCGGACGGGACAGGGAAGAGACCCAGTACTTC
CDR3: CAWTPGRDREETQYF

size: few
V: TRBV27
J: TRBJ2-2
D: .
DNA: TGTGCCAGCAGTTTAATGGATAACACCGGGGAGCTGTTTTTT
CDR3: CASSLMDNTGELFF

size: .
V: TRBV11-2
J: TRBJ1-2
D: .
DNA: TGTGCCAGCAGCTTCTCAGGGGTGCGAAGCTACACCTTC
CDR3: CASSFSGVRSYTF

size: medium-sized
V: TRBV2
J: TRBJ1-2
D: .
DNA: TGTGCCAGACAGGAGAGGGGCTCCAACTATGGCTACACCTTC
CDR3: CARQERGSNYGYTF

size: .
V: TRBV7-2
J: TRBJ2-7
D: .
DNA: TGTGCCAGCAGCTTATGGGTCGCGAGCTCCTACGAGCAGTACTTC
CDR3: CASSLWVASSYEQYF

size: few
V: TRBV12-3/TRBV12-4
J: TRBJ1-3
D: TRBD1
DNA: TGTGCCAGCAGAGCGGGACAGGGAGAAAACACCATATATTTT
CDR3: CASRAGQGENTIYF

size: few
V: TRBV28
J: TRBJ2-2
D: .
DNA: TGTGCCAGCAGTTTACAAGGCGGGACTAACACCGGGGAGCTGTTTTTT
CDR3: CASSLQGGTNTGELFF

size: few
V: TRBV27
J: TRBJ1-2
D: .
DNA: TGTGCCAGCAGTTTAAAGGGGTCCAACTATGGCTACACCTTC
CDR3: CASSLKGSNYGYTF

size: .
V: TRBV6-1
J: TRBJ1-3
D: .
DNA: TGTGCCAGCAGACCGAGCTCTGGAAACACCATATATTTT
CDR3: CASRPSSGNTIYF

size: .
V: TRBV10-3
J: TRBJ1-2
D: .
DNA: TGTGCCATCAGTGAGTCTGGGGGATCTGGCTACACCTTC
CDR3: CAISESGGSGYTF

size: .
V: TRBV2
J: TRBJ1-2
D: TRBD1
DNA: TGTGCCAGCAGTGAGACAGGGGCGGGTAACTATGGCTACACCTTC
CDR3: CASSETGAGNYGYTF

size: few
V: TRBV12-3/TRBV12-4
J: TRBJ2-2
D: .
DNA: TGTGCCAGCAGTTTGTCCGGGGCTCGAGGGGAGCTGTTTTTT
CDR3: CASSLSGARGELFF

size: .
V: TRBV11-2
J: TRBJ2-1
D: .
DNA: TGTGCCAGCAGCCTCCAGTCTCAAGTGGGGAACAATGAGCAGTTCTTC
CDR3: CASSLQSQVGNNEQFF

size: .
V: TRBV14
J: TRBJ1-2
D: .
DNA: TGTGCCAGCAGCCAAGTCCCGGGGGCTTCGGGCGGCTACACCTTC
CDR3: CASSQVPGASGGYTF

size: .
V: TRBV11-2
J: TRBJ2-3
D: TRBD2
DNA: TGTGCCAGCAGCTTAGGGGCGGGGGGAACAGGTACGCAGTATTTT
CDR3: CASSLGAGGTGTQYF

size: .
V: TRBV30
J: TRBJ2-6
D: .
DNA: TGTGCCTGGAGTGGTGGGGCCAACGTCCTGACTTTC
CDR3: CAWSGGANVLTF

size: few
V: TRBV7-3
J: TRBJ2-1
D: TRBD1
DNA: TGTGCCAGCAGCCCGAGACAGGGGGCGCGAGGTGAGCAGTTCTTC
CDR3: CASSPRQGARGEQFF

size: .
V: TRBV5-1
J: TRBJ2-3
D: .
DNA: TGCGCCAGCAGCTCCGCGGAAGGGCCAGAGACAGATACGCAGTATTTT
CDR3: CASSSAEGPETDTQYF

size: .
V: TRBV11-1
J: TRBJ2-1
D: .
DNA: TGTGCCAGCAGCTTAGGCGGGACCATCTACAATGAGCAGTTCTTC
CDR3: CASSLGGTIYNEQFF

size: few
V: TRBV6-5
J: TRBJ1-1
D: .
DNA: TGTGCCAGCAGTTACCGGGGGGGCAGGACTGAAGCTTTCTTT
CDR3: CASSYRGGRTEAFF

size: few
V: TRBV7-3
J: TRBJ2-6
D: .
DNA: TGTGCCAGCAGCTTAATGGGGGGCAGCTCTGGGGCCAACGTCCTGACTTTC
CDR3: CASSLMGGSSGANVLTF

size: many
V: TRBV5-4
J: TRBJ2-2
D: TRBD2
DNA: TGTGCCAGCAGCCGTGGACTAGCGGTTAACACCGGGGAGCTGTTTTTT
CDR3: CASSRGLAVNTGELFF

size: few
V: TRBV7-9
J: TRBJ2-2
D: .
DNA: TGTGCCAGCAGCTTAGCGGTCGCCGGGGAGCTGTTTTTT
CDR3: CASSLAVAGELFF

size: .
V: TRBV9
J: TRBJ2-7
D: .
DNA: TGTGCCAGCAGCGTAGACGAGGGGCGCAATATTGGGCAGTACTTC
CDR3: CASSVDEGRNIGQYF

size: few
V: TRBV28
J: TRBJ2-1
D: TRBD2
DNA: TGTGCCAGCACCGGGGCTAGCGGGACCAATGAGCAGTTCTTC
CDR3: CASTGASGTNEQFF

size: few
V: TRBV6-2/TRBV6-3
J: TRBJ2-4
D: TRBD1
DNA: TGTGCCAGCAGTTACGGACAGGTCAACATTCAGTACTTC
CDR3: CASSYGQVNIQYF

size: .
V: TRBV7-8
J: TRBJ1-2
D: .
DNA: TGTGCCAGCAGCTTAGGCGGCTATGGCTACACCTTC
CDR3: CASSLGGYGYTF

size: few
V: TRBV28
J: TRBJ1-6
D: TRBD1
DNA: TGTGCCAGCAGCAAAGATGGGACAGGGGGGAATTCACCCCTCCACTTT
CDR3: CASSKDGTGGNSPLHF

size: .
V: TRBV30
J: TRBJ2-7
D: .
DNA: TGTGCCTGGAGTGTAAGGGGCTACGAGCAGTACTTC
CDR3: CAWSVRGYEQYF

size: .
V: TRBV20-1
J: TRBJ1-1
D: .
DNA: TGCAGTGCTAGAGGGGGGTCAGCCCTGGGGGCTGAAGCTTTCTTT
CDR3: CSARGGSALGAEAFF

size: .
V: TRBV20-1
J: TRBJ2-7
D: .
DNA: TGCAGTGCTAGAGATTTCCACGGAGTGGATTACGAGCAGTACTTC
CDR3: CSARDFHGVDYEQYF

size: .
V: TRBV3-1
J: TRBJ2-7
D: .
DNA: TGTGCCAGCAGCTCTGTCTACGAGCAGTACTTC
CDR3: CASSSVYEQYF

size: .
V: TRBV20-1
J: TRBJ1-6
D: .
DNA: TGCAGTGCTAGAGGTCCCCTTAATTCACCCCTCCACTTT
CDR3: CSARGPLNSPLHF

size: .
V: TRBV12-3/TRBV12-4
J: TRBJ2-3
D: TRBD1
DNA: TGTGCCAGCAGTTTCGCGGGACAGGGTTCGCAGTATTTT
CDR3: CASSFAGQGSQYF

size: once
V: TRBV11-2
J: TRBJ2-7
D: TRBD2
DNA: TGTGCCAGCAGCCCCTCATGGCGGCTAGCGGGAGATACGGGAGAGCAGTACTTC
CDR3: CASSPSWRLAGDTGEQYF

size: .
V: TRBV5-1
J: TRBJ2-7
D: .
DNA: TGCGCCAGCAGACTGACTAGCTCCTACGAGCAGTACTTC
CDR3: CASRLTSSYEQYF

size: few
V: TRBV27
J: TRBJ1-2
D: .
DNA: TGTGCCAGCAGCCGCCAAACCGGGGGGGGCAGGGACTATGGCTACACCTTC
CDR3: CASSRQTGGGRDYGYTF

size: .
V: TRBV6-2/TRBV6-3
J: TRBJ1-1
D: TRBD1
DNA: TGTGCCAGCGGTTTCTGGACAGGGGTTTTTAACACTGAAGCTTTCTTT
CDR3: CASGFWTGVFNTEAFF

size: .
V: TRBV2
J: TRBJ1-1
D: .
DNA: TGTGCCAGTGGGGATGGCGGGGGTGAAGCTTTCTTT
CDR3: CASGDGGGEAFF

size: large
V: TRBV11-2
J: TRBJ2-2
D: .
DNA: TGTGCCAGCACCTACTCCTGGGGGGCCGGGGAGCTGTTTTTT
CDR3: CASTYSWGAGELFF

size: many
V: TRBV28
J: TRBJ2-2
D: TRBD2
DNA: TGTGCCAGCAGTCGGACTAGCGCTGCCGGGGAGCTGTTTTTT
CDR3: CASSRTSAAGELFF

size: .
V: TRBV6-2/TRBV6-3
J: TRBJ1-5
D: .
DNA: TGTGCCAGCCACGATCCTCTCAATCAGCCCCAGCATTTT
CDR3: CASHDPLNQPQHF

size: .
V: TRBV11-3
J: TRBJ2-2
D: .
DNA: TGTGCCAGCAGCCCAGGGTCGGCCGGGGAGCTGTTTTTT
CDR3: CASSPGSAGELFF

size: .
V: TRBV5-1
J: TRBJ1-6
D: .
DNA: TGCGCCAGCAGCTTGAGGGGCGGCAGCTCCTATAATTCACCCCTCCACTTT
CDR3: CASSLRGGSSYNSPLHF

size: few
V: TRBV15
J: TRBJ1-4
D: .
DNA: TGTGCCACCAGCAGAGATACCGGGCAGGTTTTGAAAGAAAAACTGTTTTTT
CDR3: CATSRDTGQVLKEKLFF

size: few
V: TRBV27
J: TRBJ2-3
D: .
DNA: TGTGCCAGCAGTTTCGGTGTTACGCAGTATTTT
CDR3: CASSFGVTQYF

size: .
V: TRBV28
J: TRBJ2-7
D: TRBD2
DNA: TGTGCCAGCAAAACTAGCGGGACCTCCTACGAGCAGTACTTC
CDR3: CASKTSGTSYEQYF

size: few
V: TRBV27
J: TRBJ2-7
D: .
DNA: TGTGCCAGCAGGACAGGCTACCACGAGCAGTACTTC
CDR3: CASRTGYHEQYF

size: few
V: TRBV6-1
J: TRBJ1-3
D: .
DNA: TGTGCCAGCAGTCCCACAGTGTCCTCTGGAAACACCATATATTTT
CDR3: CASSPTVSSGNTIYF

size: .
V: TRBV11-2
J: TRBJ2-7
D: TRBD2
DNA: TGTGCCAGCAGCGGGACTAGCAGCGACGAGCAGTACTTC
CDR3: CASSGTSSDEQYF

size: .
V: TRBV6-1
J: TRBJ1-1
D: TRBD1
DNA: TGTGCCAGCAGGAGGACAGGGTACGAAGCTTTCTTT
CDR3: CASRRTGYEAFF

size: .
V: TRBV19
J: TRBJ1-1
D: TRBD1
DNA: TGTGCCAGTAGGACCCGGGACAGGGGGCAGGTGGACACTGAAGCTTTCTTT
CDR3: CASRTRDRGQVDTEAFF

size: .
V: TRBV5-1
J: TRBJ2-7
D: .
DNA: TGCGCCAGCAGACTGACGAGCTCCTACGAGCAGTACTTC
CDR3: CASRLTSSYEQYF

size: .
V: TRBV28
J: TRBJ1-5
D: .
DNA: TGTGCCAGCAGTTCCCAGGTGGGGACTCAGCCCCAGCATTTT
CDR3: CASSSQVGTQPQHF

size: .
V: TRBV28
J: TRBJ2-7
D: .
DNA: TGTGCCAGCAGTTTTAGGACCTACGAGCAGTACTTC
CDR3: CASSFRTYEQYF

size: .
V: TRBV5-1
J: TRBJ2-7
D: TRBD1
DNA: TGCGCCAGCAGCTTGGCCGAGGGGGCAGATTACGAGCAGTACTTC
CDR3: CASSLAEGADYEQYF